These 5 T cell receptor beta chains originate from one sample sequenced in a study of immune cell composition in non-small cell lung cancer (dated by TCRdb to about 2017). The library was prepared using the immunoSEQ multiplex PCR assay. TCRdb retrieved this table from immuneACCESS and kept in-frame rearrangements only. Not all clones are present; in checked studies, unresolved V genes account for under half, and no reason is known for the remainder. Recorded for this sample are some 9,000 clones; about two thirds of them occurred a single time. Clones ranked in the top ten supply 20% to 25% of the sample. Normal lung samples came from the same patient and were non-adjacent lung tissue collected as far from the tumour as possible, with a minimum distance of 3 cm. Sequences were obtained from non-adjacent lung tissue. Every receptor here comes from a human donor with non-small cell lung cancer.

The J gene is TRBJ2-5, the V gene TRBV5-3; D is possibly TRBD2 (6 bases). TRBV5-3 is placed among ORFs of uncertain function. V was clipped by 8 bases and J by 5 bases, with 19 bases between them. The CDR3 loop spans 14 amino acids. The CDR3 spells CASSRKDGGETQYF. The CDR3 DNA follows: TGTGCCAGCAGCCGAAAAGACGGAGGGGAGACCCAGTACTTC.

This clone turned up a few times. The rearrangement joins TRBV5-1 to TRBJ2-2; D gene uncertain. V was trimmed by 3 bases and J by 3 bases, leaving 9 bases between them. The CDR3 consists of 14 residues. Per germline, CDR1 SGHRS and CDR2 YFSETQ. The CDR3 is CASSYIVDTGELFF. Written as DNA, the CDR3 is TGCGCCAGCAGCTACATTGTTGACACCGGGGAGCTGTTTTTT.

V gene TRBV12-2 combines with J gene TRBJ2-6; the table's D call, TRBD2, has no DNA check behind it. TRBV12-2 is listed as a pseudogene. The CDR3 is 15 amino acids. The CDR3 is CASRPRGSGANVLTF. CDR3 DNA: TGTGCAAGTCGCCCCCGGGGCTCTGGGGCCAACGTCCTGACTTTC.

V is TRBV10-1 and J is TRBJ2-3, with 9 bases lining up with TRBD2. V was pared by 0 bases and J by 1 base, with 2 bases of the junction left unmatched. This CDR3 region has 16 residues. Germline V lookup: CDR1 WNHNN, CDR2 SYGVQD (reference sequence). Written as DNA, the CDR3 is TGCGCCAGCAGTGAGTCCTTAGCGGGGGGCACAGATACGCAGTATTTT. Residues: CASSESLAGGTDTQYF.

The rearrangement joins TRBV18 to TRBJ2-7; no firm D call. Per germline, CDR1 KGHSH and CDR2 LQKENI. The CDR3 runs to 11 residues. V lost 8 bases and J 3 bases, leaving 8 bases between the germline ends. This CDR3 reads CASTNYYEQYF. DNA of the CDR3: TGTGCCAGCACAAACTACTACGAGCAGTACTTC.